These 2 T cell receptor beta chains share one sample of origin, sequenced in a study of blood T cell repertoires in COVID-19. Profiling relied on immunoSEQ multiplex PCR, and the TCRdb table lists in-frame clones only, not all of them. The table includes about 270,000 clones, roughly 90% detected once. Sequencing was done on a sample of PBMCs or T cells enriched from blood (not recorded which). Receptors were obtained from a woman under 40 who had recovered from COVID-19.

The chain is built from TRBV18 and TRBJ2-1, with 9 bases aligning to TRBD2. Germline V lookup: CDR1 KGHSH, CDR2 LQKENI. Trimming cost V 3 bases and J 0 bases; bases outside gene matches: 0. This CDR3 has 15 amino acids. CDR3 sequence reads: CASSPTSGSYNEQFF. CDR3 in DNA: TGTGCCAGCTCACCGACTAGCGGCTCCTACAATGAGCAGTTCTTC.

The chain combines TRBV20-1 with TRBJ1-1, with a tentative D call TRBD1 (6 bases). The CDR3 extends over 13 amino acids. V lost 3 bases and J 5 bases, leaving 13 bases between the germline ends. CDR1 and CDR2 (germline): DFQATT, SNEGSKA (reference sequence). CDR3 residues: CSASPPTGTEAFF. The CDR3 nucleotides read TGCAGTGCTAGTCCACCCACAGGGACTGAAGCTTTCTTT.